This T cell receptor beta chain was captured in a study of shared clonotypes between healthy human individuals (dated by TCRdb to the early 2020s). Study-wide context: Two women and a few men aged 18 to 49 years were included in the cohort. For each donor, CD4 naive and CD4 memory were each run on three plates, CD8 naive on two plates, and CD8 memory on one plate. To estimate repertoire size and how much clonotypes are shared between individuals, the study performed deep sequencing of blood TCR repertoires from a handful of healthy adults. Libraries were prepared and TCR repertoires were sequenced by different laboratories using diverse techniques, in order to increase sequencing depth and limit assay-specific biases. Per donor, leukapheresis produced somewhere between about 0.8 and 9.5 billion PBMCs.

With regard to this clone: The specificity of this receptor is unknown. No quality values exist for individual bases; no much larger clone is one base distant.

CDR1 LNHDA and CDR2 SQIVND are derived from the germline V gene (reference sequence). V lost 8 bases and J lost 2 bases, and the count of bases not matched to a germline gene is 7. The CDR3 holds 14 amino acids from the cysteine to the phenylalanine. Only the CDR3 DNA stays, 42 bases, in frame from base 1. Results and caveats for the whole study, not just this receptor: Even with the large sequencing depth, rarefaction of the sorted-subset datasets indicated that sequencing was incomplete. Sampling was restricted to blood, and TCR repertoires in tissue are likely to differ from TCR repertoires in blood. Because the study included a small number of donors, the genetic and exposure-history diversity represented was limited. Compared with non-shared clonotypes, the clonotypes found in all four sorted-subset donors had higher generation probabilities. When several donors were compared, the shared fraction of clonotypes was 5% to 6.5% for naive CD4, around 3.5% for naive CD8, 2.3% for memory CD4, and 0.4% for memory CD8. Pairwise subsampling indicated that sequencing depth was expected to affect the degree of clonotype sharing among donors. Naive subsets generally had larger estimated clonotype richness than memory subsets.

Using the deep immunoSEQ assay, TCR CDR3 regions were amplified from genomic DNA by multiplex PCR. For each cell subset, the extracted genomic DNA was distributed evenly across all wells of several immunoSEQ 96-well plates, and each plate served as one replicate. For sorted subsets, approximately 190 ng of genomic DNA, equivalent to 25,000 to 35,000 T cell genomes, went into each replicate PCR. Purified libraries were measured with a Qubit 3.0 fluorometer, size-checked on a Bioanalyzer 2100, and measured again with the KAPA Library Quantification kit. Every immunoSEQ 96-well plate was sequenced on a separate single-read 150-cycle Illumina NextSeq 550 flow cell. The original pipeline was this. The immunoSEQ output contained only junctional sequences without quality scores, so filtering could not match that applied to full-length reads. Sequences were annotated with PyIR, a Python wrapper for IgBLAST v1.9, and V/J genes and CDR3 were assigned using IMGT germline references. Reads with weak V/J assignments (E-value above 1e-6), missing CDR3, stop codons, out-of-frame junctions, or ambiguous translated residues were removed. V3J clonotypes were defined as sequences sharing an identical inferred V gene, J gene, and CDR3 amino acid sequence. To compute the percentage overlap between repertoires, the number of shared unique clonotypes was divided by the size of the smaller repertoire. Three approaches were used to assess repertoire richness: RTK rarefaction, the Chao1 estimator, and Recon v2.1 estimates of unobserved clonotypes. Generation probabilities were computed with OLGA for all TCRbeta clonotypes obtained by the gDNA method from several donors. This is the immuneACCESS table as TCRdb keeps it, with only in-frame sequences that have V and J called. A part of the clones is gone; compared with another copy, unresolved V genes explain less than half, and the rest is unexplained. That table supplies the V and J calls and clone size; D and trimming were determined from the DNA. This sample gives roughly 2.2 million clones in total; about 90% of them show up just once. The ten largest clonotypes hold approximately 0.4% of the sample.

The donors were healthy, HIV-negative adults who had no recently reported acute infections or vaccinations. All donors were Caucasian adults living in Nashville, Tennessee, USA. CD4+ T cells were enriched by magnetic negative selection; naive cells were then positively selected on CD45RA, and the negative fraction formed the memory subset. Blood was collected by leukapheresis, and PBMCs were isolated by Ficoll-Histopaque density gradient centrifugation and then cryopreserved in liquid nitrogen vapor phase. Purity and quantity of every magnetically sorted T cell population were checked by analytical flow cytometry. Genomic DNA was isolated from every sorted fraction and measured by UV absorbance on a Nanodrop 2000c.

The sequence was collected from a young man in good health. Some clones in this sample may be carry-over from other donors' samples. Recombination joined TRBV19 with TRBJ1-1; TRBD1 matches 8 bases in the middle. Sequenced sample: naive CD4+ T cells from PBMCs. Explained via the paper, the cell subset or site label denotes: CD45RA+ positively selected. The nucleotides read TGTGCCAGTCGCACGGGACAGGTAAACACTGAAGCTTTCTTT. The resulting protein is CASRTGQVNTEAFF.